The source of this T cell receptor (beta chain) is a study of cytomegalovirus exposure and HLA in healthy donors. Clones were sequenced by immunoSEQ multiplex PCR, and TCRdb holds only the in-frame ones, with some missing. The data contain 150,000 or so clones, around nine tenths of them singletons. The trim removed 5 bases at V and 2 bases at J, leaving 12 bases unmatched. CDR3 size: 17 residues. Germline values: CDR1 MRHNA, CDR2 SNTAGT. The V call is TRBV6-4, the J call TRBJ2-3; TRBD2 matches at 8 bases. The TCR comes from a woman in her late teens or twenties in good health and CMV-seropositive. Sequencing was performed on PBMCs. CDR3 loop: CASSPLHGSGTTDTQYF. The CDR3 region has the DNA TGTGCCAGCAGTCCCCTCCACGGTAGCGGGACCACAGATACGCAGTATTTT.